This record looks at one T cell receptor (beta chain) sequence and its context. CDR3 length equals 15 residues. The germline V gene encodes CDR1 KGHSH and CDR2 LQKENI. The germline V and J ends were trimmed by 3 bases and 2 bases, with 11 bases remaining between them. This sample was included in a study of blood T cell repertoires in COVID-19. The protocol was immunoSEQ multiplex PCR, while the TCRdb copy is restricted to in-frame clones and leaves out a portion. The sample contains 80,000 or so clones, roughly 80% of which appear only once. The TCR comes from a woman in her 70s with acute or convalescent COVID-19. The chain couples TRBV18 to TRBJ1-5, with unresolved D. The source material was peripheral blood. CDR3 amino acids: CASSPTGWGNQPQHF. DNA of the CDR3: TGTGCCAGCTCACCTACGGGGTGGGGCAATCAGCCCCAGCATTTT.